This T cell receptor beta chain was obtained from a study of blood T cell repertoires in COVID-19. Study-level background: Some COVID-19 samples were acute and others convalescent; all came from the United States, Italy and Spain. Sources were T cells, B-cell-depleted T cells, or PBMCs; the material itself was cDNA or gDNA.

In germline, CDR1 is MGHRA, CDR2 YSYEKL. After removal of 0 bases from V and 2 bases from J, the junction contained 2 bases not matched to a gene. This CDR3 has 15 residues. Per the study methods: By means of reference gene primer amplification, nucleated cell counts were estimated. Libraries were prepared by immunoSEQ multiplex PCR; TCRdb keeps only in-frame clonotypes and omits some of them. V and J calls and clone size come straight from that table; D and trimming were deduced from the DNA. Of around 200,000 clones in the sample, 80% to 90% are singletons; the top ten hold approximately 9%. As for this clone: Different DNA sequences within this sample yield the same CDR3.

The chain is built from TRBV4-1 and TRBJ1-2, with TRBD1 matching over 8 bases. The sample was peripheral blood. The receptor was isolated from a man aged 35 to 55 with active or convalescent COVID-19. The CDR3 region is CASSQDRGRNYGYTF. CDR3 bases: TGCGCCAGCAGCCAAGACAGGGGGCGAAACTATGGCTACACCTTC.